These 13 T cell receptor beta chains were all obtained from the same sample, sequenced in a study of a mutant IDH1 vaccine in newly diagnosed glioma. The time point is: baseline, week 1 (first vaccination visit). Treatment denoted: pre-vaccination baseline after standard-of-care therapy. This table comes from immunoSEQ multiplex PCR, and its TCRdb copy is limited to in-frame clones, with some not included. The sample contains around 50,000 clones, roughly 85% of which appear only once. Here the sequenced sample was PBMCs, taken from a glioma patient treated with radiotherapy, temozolomide or both. The receptors derive from a man aged 40-49 years with glioma.

V is TRBV6-5 and J is TRBJ2-2; perhaps TRBD2 as D (6 bases). Germline CDR1 and CDR2: MNHEY and SVGAGI. V was pared by 6 bases and J by 6 bases, with 17 bases between. The CDR3 loop spans 15 amino acids. CDR3 in amino acids: CASSLRGGRAGELFF. DNA for the CDR3: TGTGCCAGCAGCCTCCGGGGAGGACGGGCCGGGGAGCTGTTTTTT.

V is TRBV19 and J is TRBJ2-3; 7 positions agree with TRBD1. This CDR3 spans 13 amino acids. The V gene's germline CDR1 is LNHDA and CDR2 SQIVND (reference sequence). With 7 bases clipped from V and 2 bases from J, the junction kept 3 bases outside the gene matches. CDR3 DNA: TGTGCCAGTACGGGACAGAACACAGATACGCAGTATTTT. Residues: CASTGQNTDTQYF.

The chain links TRBV4-1 to TRBJ2-5; 9 nucleotides match TRBD1. This CDR3 is 15 amino acids long. J gave up 4 bases and V 5 bases, and 8 bases lay outside the gene matches. In germline, CDR1 is MGHRA, CDR2 YSYEKL. The CDR3 loop is CASSFRDRVPETQYF. CDR3 nucleotides: TGCGCCAGCAGCTTCCGGGACAGGGTACCAGAGACCCAGTACTTC.

This chain joins TRBV6-1 and TRBJ2-7; the match to TRBD2 covers 10 bases. The CDR3 covers 15 residues. After removal of 6 bases from V and 0 bases from J, the junction contained 5 bases not matched to a gene. Germline-derived CDR1 and CDR2 are MNHNS and SASEGT. CDR3 DNA: TGTGCCAGCAGGGGGACTAGCGCGAGCTCCTACGAGCAGTACTTC. Residues: CASRGTSASSYEQYF.

The chain carries TRBV5-6 and TRBJ2-6, with a weak D call TRBD1 (5 bases). V lost 2 bases and J 1 base, leaving 7 bases between the germline ends. This CDR3 is 15 amino acids long. Looked up from germline, CDR1 is SGHDT and CDR2 is YYEEEE. CDR3 amino acids: CASSFSGSGANVLTF. CDR3 bases: TGTGCCAGCAGCTTTTCAGGGTCTGGGGCCAACGTCCTGACTTTC.

V gene TRBV7-8 combines with J gene TRBJ1-1, with D possibly TRBD1 on 5 matching bases. This CDR3 is built from 15 residues. Germline V gene lookup returns CDR1 SGHVS and CDR2 FQNEAQ. V lost 1 base, J lost 5 bases, and 14 bases lay in between. CDR3 in amino acids: CASSLGRGRKTEAFF. The CDR3 DNA reads as TGTGCCAGCAGCTTAGGGCGGGGGAGGAAAACTGAAGCTTTCTTT.

This chain links TRBV9 with TRBJ2-1; D might be TRBD2 (6 bases). Germline lookup yields CDR1 SGDLS and CDR2 YYNGEE. CDR3 length: 17 residues. The V end lost 3 bases, the J end lost 4 bases, and 20 bases lay between the germline ends. For the CDR3, the DNA is TGTGCCAGCAGCGAGCCCTTTGGAGGGCCGGGTTACAATGAGCAGTTCTTC. The encoded protein is CASSEPFGGPGYNEQFF.

The chain has TRBV18 and TRBJ2-2; perhaps TRBD1 as D (5 bases). Trimming pared 3 bases from V and 6 bases from J, leaving 17 bases between. The CDR3 contains 16 residues. Germline-derived CDR1 and CDR2 are KGHSH and LQKENI. Here the CDR3 reads CASSPPGWEGAGELFF. The DNA for the CDR3 is TGTGCCAGCTCACCCCCAGGGTGGGAAGGAGCCGGGGAGCTGTTTTTT.

The CDR3 region has the DNA TGTGCCAGCAGCTTGGCGGGAGGGCCCCGGGAGCTGTTTTTT. This gives the protein CASSLAGGPRELFF. The rearrangement joins TRBV5-5 to TRBJ2-2; TRBD2 agrees at 8 bases. From germline, CDR1 is SGHKS and CDR2 YYEKEE (reference sequence). There are 14 residues in the CDR3. After removal of 0 bases from V and 9 bases from J, the junction contained 4 bases not matched to a gene.

This chain uses TRBV11-2 with TRBJ1-1; D ambiguous. Trimming took 5 bases from V and 3 from J, leaving 7 bases between them. The CDR3 is 12 amino acids. Germline V gene sequence: CDR1 SGHAT, CDR2 FQNNGV. This chain's CDR3 is CASSIRHTEAFF. The CDR3 DNA sequence: TGTGCCAGCAGCATCCGGCACACTGAAGCTTTCTTT.

V gene TRBV23-1 combines with J gene TRBJ2-2; 12 nucleotides match TRBD2. TRBV23-1 is designated an ORF whose function remains uncertain. J lost 5 bases, V lost 9 bases, and 7 bases had no gene match. This CDR3 region has 15 residues. The CDR3 sequence is CARRLAGAKTGELFF. Here the CDR3 DNA reads TGCGCCAGAAGACTAGCGGGAGCTAAGACCGGGGAGCTGTTTTTT.

This chain connects TRBV14 to TRBJ2-2, with D possibly TRBD2 on 5 matching bases. Looked up from germline, CDR1 is SGHDN and CDR2 is FVKESK. CDR3 length: 14 residues. V shed 0 bases and J shed 8 bases, with 10 bases lying between them. The CDR3 here is CASSQELVGGELFF. The CDR3 DNA reads as TGTGCCAGCAGCCAAGAACTAGTAGGAGGGGAGCTGTTTTTT.

V gene TRBV18 combines with J gene TRBJ1-4, with 7 bases matching TRBD1. This CDR3 is built from 21 residues. With V trimmed by 0 bases and J by 0 bases, 16 bases remained unmatched. Germline CDR1 KGHSH, CDR2 LQKENI. For the CDR3, the DNA is TGTGCCAGCTCACCACCTAATCTGGGACAGACTCCTAATTCAACTAATGAAAAACTGTTTTTT. Its translation is CASSPPNLGQTPNSTNEKLFF.